This entry is about one TCR beta chain. The data were taken from a study of T cell changes during pregnancy in multiple sclerosis. Assay: immunoSEQ multiplex PCR; the TCRdb copy retains only in-frame clones and omits some. Of tens of thousands of clones detected, 85% to 95% appear once; the ten largest clones hold around 0.93%. With 6 bases clipped from V and 5 bases from J, the junction kept 8 bases outside the gene matches. Looked up from germline, CDR1 is ENHRY and CDR2 is SYGVKD. The CDR3 is made up of 14 amino acids. This material consisted of peripheral blood, taken before pregnancy. The source of this sequence is a female donor with multiple sclerosis, enrolled in a pregnancy study. This chain connects TRBV10-3 to TRBJ1-2, with TRBD1 matching 8 bases. The CDR3 region has the DNA TGTGCCATCAGGGACAGGGAGTACCAGTATGGCTACACCTTC. It specifies CAIRDREYQYGYTF.